One and the same sample provided the 18 T cell receptor beta chains below, sequenced in a study of blood T cell repertoires in COVID-19. Clones were read by immunoSEQ multiplex PCR, and TCRdb kept only the in-frame ones, dropping some. Of under 400,000 clones detected, approximately 88% appear once; the ten largest clones hold 1.5% to 2%. Material for sequencing was peripheral blood. The receptor set was obtained from a woman between 25 and 40 years old with COVID-19, enrolled during active disease.

This clone was recorded once. This chain connects TRBV7-8 to TRBJ1-3; 10 bases match TRBD1. With V trimmed by 7 bases and J by 3 bases, 9 bases remained unmatched. The CDR3 totals 16 residues. CDR1 is SGHVS, CDR2 FQNEAQ, per germline. CDR3 region: CASTLSTGGIGNTIYF. The CDR3 bases are TGTGCCAGCACCCTCTCGACAGGGGGCATTGGAAACACCATATATTTT.

The V and J genes are TRBV19 and TRBJ1-5; 7 bases map to TRBD1. The CDR3 is 16 residues long. The V gene end was trimmed by 5 bases and the J gene end by 7 bases; junction bases not matched to a gene: 14. Germline V gene data show CDR1 as LNHDA and CDR2 as SQIVND (reference sequence). CDR3 in DNA: TGTGCCAGTAGTCCCCTCTTAGCACAGGGGAACCAGCCCCAGCATTTT. Protein sequence: CASSPLLAQGNQPQHF. Based on the CDR3 plus reference TRBV19 and TRBJ1-5, the full variable domain is DGGITQSPKYLFRKEGQNVTLSCEQNLNHDAMYWYRQDPGQGLRLIYYSQIVNDFQKGDIAEGYSVSREKKESFPLTVTSAQKNPTAFYLCASSPLLAQGNQPQHFGDGTRLSIL.

This chain uses TRBV13 with TRBJ2-1; 7 nucleotides match TRBD1. The CDR3 loop spans 15 amino acids. The ends lost 2 bases at V and 5 bases at J; junction bases unmatched: 6. Germline lookup yields CDR1 PRHDT and CDR2 FYEKMQ (reference sequence). The DNA of the CDR3 is TGTGCCAGCAGCTTAAGGGGGCGGTTTGACAATGAGCAGTTCTTC. This encodes CASSLRGRFDNEQFF.

This chain uses TRBV6-5 with TRBJ1-2; tentatively, D is TRBD1 (5 bases). CDR3 length: 14 residues. Trimming removed 7 bases at V and 5 bases at J, with 17 bases between. Germline CDR1 reads MNHEY; CDR2 reads SVGAGI. The CDR3 loop is CASTRDGGTYGYTF. The CDR3 DNA is TGTGCCAGCACCAGAGATGGGGGGACTTATGGCTACACCTTC.

The V and J genes are TRBV5-5 and TRBJ2-2; the D gene is possibly TRBD2 (5 bases). Per the germline V gene, CDR1 is SGHKS and CDR2 is YYEKEE (reference sequence). The CDR3 covers 16 residues. Between the trimmed V and J ends, which lost 0 bases and 3 bases, there was a span of 12 bases. The CDR3 coding sequence is TGTGCCAGCAGCTTGGTTCTGGGGAGCTACACCGGGGAGCTGTTTTTT. This sequence encodes CASSLVLGSYTGELFF.

The gene calls are TRBV6-2 or TRBV6-3 and TRBJ2-7; tentatively, D is TRBD2 (5 bases). The CDR3 is 15 residues long. The ends were cut back, 6 bases at V and 9 bases at J, with 24 bases in the middle. CDR1 is MNHEY, CDR2 SVGEGT, per germline. The CDR3 sequence is CASSPPGLAPSVQYF. CDR3 nucleotides: TGTGCCAGCAGCCCTCCGGGTCTAGCTCCCAGCGTGCAGTACTTC.

The chain is built from TRBV19 and TRBJ2-5; 10 bases map to TRBD1. CDR3 length: 13 amino acids. Germline trimming cut 7 bases from V and 5 bases from J; bases unmatched to any gene: 4. The germline CDR1 and CDR2 sequences are LNHDA and SQIVND (reference sequence). This CDR3 reads CASKTGGGETQYF. In nucleotides, the CDR3 is TGTGCCAGTAAGACAGGGGGCGGGGAGACCCAGTACTTC.

The chain links TRBV7-2 to TRBJ2-3; 8 bases are a match to TRBD2. The CDR3 totals 14 residues. Germline CDR1 reads SGHTA; CDR2 reads FQGNSA. Trimming at V came to 2 bases and at J to 6 bases, leaving 4 bases not matched to a gene. For the CDR3, the DNA is TGTGCCAGCAGCTTATCAGCGGGGGTCGATACGCAGTATTTT. This translates into CASSLSAGVDTQYF.

The chain links TRBV10-1 to TRBJ2-6; D is perhaps TRBD2 (5 bases). V was pared by 7 bases and J by 3 bases, with 10 bases between. Germline V gene sequence: CDR1 WNHNN, CDR2 SYGVQD (reference sequence). The CDR3 runs to 14 residues. DNA of the CDR3: TGCGCCAGCACTAATCGGGGTGGGGCCAACGTCCTGACTTTC. This gives the protein CASTNRGGANVLTF.

This clone was seen once. The chain carries TRBV11-3 and TRBJ2-3; TRBD2 matches 8 bases. The CDR3 runs 15 residues. V lost 5 bases to trimming and J lost 3 bases; unmatched junction nucleotides: 7. Germline assignment: CDR1 SGHNT and CDR2 YENEEA. For the CDR3, the DNA is TGTGCCAGCAGCACCACGGGGGGGAGAACAGATACGCAGTATTTT. This sequence encodes CASSTTGGRTDTQYF.

The chain couples TRBV3-1 (or the pseudogene TRBV3-2) to TRBJ2-7; TRBD1 agrees at 7 bases. The CDR3 runs to 15 residues. Per germline, CDR1 LGHDT and CDR2 YNNKEL (reference sequence). After removal of 3 bases from V and 3 bases from J, the junction contained 8 bases not matched to a gene. Here the CDR3 DNA reads TGTGCCAGCAGCCAGCGCCGGGACAGCGTCTACGAGCAGTACTTC. This gives the protein CASSQRRDSVYEQYF.

The chain joins TRBV4-1 to TRBJ2-5; 12 bases line up with TRBD2. This CDR3 spans 16 amino acids. V trimming: 1 base; J trimming: 4 bases; junction bases outside the gene matches: 4. CDR1 is MGHRA, CDR2 YSYEKL, per germline. The CDR3 DNA reads as TGCGCCAGCAGCCAAGTCGGGGGACTAGCGGGAGAGACCCAGTACTTC. It encodes CASSQVGGLAGETQYF.

This clone has just one count. V gene TRBV4-2 combines with J gene TRBJ1-1, with D perhaps matching TRBD1 (6 bases). Germline lookup yields CDR1 LGHNA and CDR2 YNFKEQ. The CDR3 sequence is 16 residues long. With 0 bases removed from V and 0 bases from J, the gap between germline ends came to 11 bases. The DNA of the CDR3 is TGTGCCAGCAGCCAAGAGGTCGGACAGATGAACACTGAAGCTTTCTTT. It specifies CASSQEVGQMNTEAFF.

J is TRBJ1-1 and V is TRBV4-3; no firm D call. Germline V gene data show CDR1 as LGHNA and CDR2 as YSLEER. The CDR3 totals 15 residues. V was cut by 0 bases and J by 4 bases, with 12 bases left in between. In DNA, the CDR3 is TGCGCCAGCAGCCAAGATCGAATGGCGGGCACTGAAGCTTTCTTT. It is translated as CASSQDRMAGTEAFF.

This clone was detected once. J is TRBJ1-3 and V is TRBV4-1; TRBD1 might be the D (6 bases). The germline CDR1 and CDR2 sequences are MGHRA and YSYEKL. This CDR3 is 17 amino acids long. V lost 5 bases to trimming and J lost 2 bases, with 19 bases between them. This CDR3 reads CASSKIVGAGTGNTIYF. In DNA form, the CDR3 reads TGCGCCAGCAGCAAAATTGTGGGGGCAGGGACTGGAAACACCATATATTTT.

This sequence joins TRBV5-4 and TRBJ1-5; no clear D gene. The V gene's germline CDR1 is SGHNT and CDR2 YYREEE (reference sequence). V was shortened by 0 bases and J by 6 bases, with 13 bases between the two germline ends. This CDR3 has 15 amino acids. The CDR3 DNA reads TGTGCCAGCAGCTTGGACCCAAACCCTAGTCAGCCCCAGCATTTT. It translates to CASSLDPNPSQPQHF.

V is TRBV4-3 and J is TRBJ1-1; D not certain. The CDR3 has 16 amino acids. Per germline, CDR1 LGHNA and CDR2 YSLEER. V was cut by 0 bases and J by 2 bases, with 13 bases left in between. The CDR3 protein is CASSQDRGGLNTEAFF. CDR3 bases: TGCGCCAGCAGCCAAGATCGCGGAGGGTTAAACACTGAAGCTTTCTTT.

The chain recombines TRBV19 with TRBJ2-2; D is unclear. The V end lost 3 bases, the J end lost 0 bases, and 5 bases lay between the germline ends. CDR1 is LNHDA, CDR2 SQIVND, per germline (reference sequence). The CDR3 has 14 amino acids. The CDR3 reads CASSIGSNTGELFF. CDR3 bases: TGTGCCAGTAGTATCGGTTCGAACACCGGGGAGCTGTTTTTT.